This T cell receptor (beta chain) was captured in a study of CD8 T cells in ankylosing spondylitis. The sample holds one count of this clonotype. This CDR3 is built from 15 residues. TCRdb analysed the 5' RACE reads with MiXCR anew, one entry per CDR3 protein. The sample shows roughly 150,000 distinct CDR3 sequences, approximately 32% of them seen only once. This clonotype was obtained from a male donor with ankylosing spondylitis. The sample taken for sequencing was synovial fluid, either unsorted or a sorted T cell fraction (not recorded which). The rearrangement joins TRBV12-2 to TRBJ1-1; TRBD1 reflects the table's D call only, with no check against the DNA. TRBV12-2 counts as a pseudogene. CDR3 DNA: TGTGCAAGTCGCTCCCGGGACAGAGAGAACACTGAAGCTTTCTTT. Translated: CASRSRDRENTEAFF.